The following is a TCR beta chain sequence with its context. The sample comes from a study of blood T cell repertoires in COVID-19. The overall study: Samples taken during acute and convalescent COVID-19 were collected in the United States, Italy and Spain. PBMCs, B-cell-depleted T cells, or T cells were the source of the cDNA or gDNA that made up the material.

Per the authors' pipeline: Estimates of nucleated cell counts were drawn from the amplification of reference gene primers. Here immunoSEQ multiplex PCR was the method, and the copy in TCRdb shows in-frame clones only, minus some. Clonal size and the V and J genes are those of that table, whereas D and trimming came from the DNA. The table records hundreds of thousands of clones, roughly 83% of them present only once. This CDR3 contains 13 residues. Germline CDR1 reads MNHEY; CDR2 reads SVGAGI. The trim removed 6 bases at V and 3 bases at J, leaving 4 bases unmatched. The receptor was derived from a woman in her sixties or seventies with active or convalescent COVID-19. Sequences were obtained from peripheral blood. The V gene is TRBV6-5, the J gene TRBJ1-1; 7 bases map to TRBD1. The CDR3 DNA sequence: TGTGCCAGCAGGCTCGGACAGGACACTGAAGCTTTCTTT. Translation gives CASRLGQDTEAFF.